This passage covers 20 T cell receptor beta chains from one sample sequenced in a study of blood T cell repertoires in COVID-19. Produced via immunoSEQ multiplex PCR; TCRdb's table is partial and in-frame only. The table includes 85,000 to 90,000 clones, 79% detected once. Material: peripheral blood. The receptors stem from a man between 65 and 85 years old with acute or convalescent COVID-19.

This clone appeared once. The rearrangement joins TRBV5-4 to TRBJ2-1; tentatively, D is TRBD1 (6 bases). V was trimmed by 1 base and J by 8 bases, leaving 10 bases between them. The CDR3 has 13 residues. Germline lookup yields CDR1 SGHNT and CDR2 YYREEE (reference sequence). The CDR3 DNA reads TGTGCCAGCAGCTTGAACAGGGTCTATGAGCAGTTCTTC. This translates into CASSLNRVYEQFF.

The chain is built from TRBV7-9 and TRBJ2-2, with 8 bases that match TRBD2. The trim removed 5 bases at V and 6 bases at J, leaving 5 bases unmatched. The germline gives CDR1 SEHNR, CDR2 FQNEAQ (reference sequence). The CDR3 runs 14 residues. CDR3 protein: CASSVAGGPGELFF. The CDR3 region has the DNA TGTGCCAGCAGCGTGGCGGGAGGTCCCGGGGAGCTGTTTTTT.

This clone has more than one count but fewer than ten. The chain links TRBV27 to TRBJ2-3; 11 bases match TRBD2. Looked up from germline, CDR1 is MNHEY and CDR2 is SMNVEV (reference sequence). The CDR3 is made up of 16 amino acids. The V and J ends lost 4 bases and 2 bases, in that order; junction bases with no gene match: 5. The CDR3 DNA sequence: TGTGCCAGCAGTTCTCGACTAGCGGGGCTCACAGATACGCAGTATTTT. Its translation: CASSSRLAGLTDTQYF.

The V and J genes are TRBV10-3 and TRBJ2-3; no firm D call. Trimming shortened V by 3 bases and J by 0 bases, and 7 bases separated the two germline ends. The germline V gene encodes CDR1 ENHRY and CDR2 SYGVKD. The CDR3 covers 14 residues. CDR3 sequence reads: CAISDRISTDTQYF. The CDR3 coding sequence is TGTGCCATCAGTGATCGTATTAGCACAGATACGCAGTATTTT.

The gene calls are TRBV13 and TRBJ2-3; 7 bases align to TRBD1. Germline lookup yields CDR1 PRHDT and CDR2 FYEKMQ (reference sequence). V lost 6 bases, J lost 7 bases, and 16 bases stayed unmatched. The CDR3 is made up of 16 amino acids. CDR3 sequence (DNA): TGTGCCAGCAGTTTTATGGTGGACAGGCCGGACCATACGCAGTATTTT. This translates into CASSFMVDRPDHTQYF.

The V gene is TRBV7-2, the J gene TRBJ2-3; D is perhaps TRBD2 (6 bases). The CDR3 loop spans 14 amino acids. With 1 base removed from V and 4 bases from J, the gap between germline ends came to 9 bases. Germline V gene data show CDR1 as SGHTA and CDR2 as FQGNSA. This CDR3 reads CASSLVASADTQYF. In nucleotides, the CDR3 is TGTGCCAGCAGCTTAGTGGCTAGCGCAGATACGCAGTATTTT.

This chain joins TRBV19 and TRBJ2-4; 9 positions agree with TRBD1. The V and J ends lost 4 bases and 3 bases, in that order; junction bases with no gene match: 10. CDR3 length equals 17 residues. CDR1 LNHDA and CDR2 SQIVND come from the germline V gene (reference sequence). Here the CDR3 reads CASSSLGQGYVKNIQYF. Written as DNA, the CDR3 is TGTGCCAGTAGTAGCCTAGGACAGGGGTATGTCAAAAACATTCAGTACTTC.

The chain has TRBV6-2 or TRBV6-3 and TRBJ1-2, with a possible D match to TRBD1 (5 bases). CDR1 is MNHEY, CDR2 SVGEGT, per germline. Trimming took 5 bases from V and 4 from J, leaving 17 bases between them. CDR3 length: 15 amino acids. CDR3 DNA sequence: TGTGCCAGCAGTCCCTGGGGGGTCCAATTCTATGGCTACACCTTC. Protein: CASSPWGVQFYGYTF.

The rearrangement joins TRBV28 to TRBJ2-7; D is undetermined. Germline loops: CDR1 MDHEN, CDR2 SYDVKM. The CDR3 length is 15 residues. Trimming left V 5 bases short and J 0 bases short, with 14 bases between. Here the CDR3 DNA reads TGTGCCAGCAGTACACACAGAGAGTACTCCTACGAGCAGTACTTC. It encodes CASSTHREYSYEQYF.

The chain uses TRBV6-1 and TRBJ1-3; 8 bases are a match to TRBD1. CDR3 length: 18 residues. From germline, CDR1 is MNHNS and CDR2 SASEGT. V dropped 4 bases and J dropped 0; count of bases not matched to a gene: 11. The CDR3 protein is CASSGGRDRFISGNTIYF. CDR3 bases: TGTGCCAGCAGTGGGGGGCGGGACAGGTTTATCTCTGGAAACACCATATATTTT.

The gene calls are TRBV2 and TRBJ1-2; the D gene is possibly TRBD1 (5 bases). The CDR3 has 11 residues. Trimming took 10 bases from V and 8 from J, leaving 14 bases between them. Germline V CDR1 and CDR2: SNHLY, FYNNEI. The CDR3 is CANRGRDGYTF. The CDR3 bases are TGTGCCAACCGGGGGAGGGACGGCTACACCTTC.

The CDR3 protein is CASRLTGPPRSYGYTF. The CDR3 region has the DNA TGCGCCAGCAGGTTGACAGGCCCACCTCGGAGCTATGGCTACACCTTC. V gene TRBV5-1 combines with J gene TRBJ1-2, with D possibly TRBD1 on 6 matching bases. Per the germline V gene, CDR1 is SGHRS and CDR2 is YFSETQ. V was cut by 5 bases and J by 4 bases, with 21 bases left in between. The CDR3 is 16 amino acids.

The chain links TRBV7-2 to TRBJ2-1; possible D gene TRBD2, 5 bases. Trimming took off 5 bases at V and 6 bases at J, with 11 bases between the two ends. Germline V gene lookup returns CDR1 SGHTA and CDR2 FQGNSA. There are 13 residues in the CDR3. The CDR3 sequence: CASSPTSFNEQFF. The CDR3 DNA reads as TGTGCCAGCAGCCCAACTAGTTTCAATGAGCAGTTCTTC. The whole variable domain, remainder taken from reference TRBV7-2 and TRBJ2-1, is GAGVSQSPSNKVTEKGKDVELRCDPISGHTALYWYRQSLGQGLEFLIYFQGNSAPDKSGLPSDRFSAERTGGSVSTLTIQRTQQEDSAVYLCASSPTSFNEQFFGPGTRLTVL.

This clone was counted between two and nine times. The gene calls are TRBV2 and TRBJ1-2, with D unclear. CDR1 is SNHLY and CDR2 is FYNNEI in the germline V gene. Between the trimmed V and J ends, which lost 7 bases and 8 bases, there was a span of 14 bases. The CDR3 is made up of 12 amino acids. In nucleotides, the CDR3 is TGTGCCAGCACCGACTCCCGTTGGGGCTACACCTTC. Its translation is CASTDSRWGYTF.

The gene calls are TRBV6-4 and TRBJ2-7; tentatively, D is TRBD1 (7 bases). The ends were cut back, 7 bases at V and 1 base at J, with 17 bases in the middle. The CDR3 length is 15 residues. Germline V gene lookup returns CDR1 MRHNA and CDR2 SNTAGT. The CDR3 sequence is CASNNRQGGSYEQYV. The CDR3 nucleotides read TGTGCCAGCAACAACAGACAGGGAGGATCCTACGAGCAGTACGTC.

V usage is TRBV3-1 (or the pseudogene TRBV3-2) and J usage is TRBJ1-6; 11 bases are shared with TRBD1. Germline assignment: CDR1 LGHDT and CDR2 YNNKEL (reference sequence). The CDR3 sequence is 17 residues long. The junction had 6 bases not matched to a gene; V was cut back by 3 bases and J by 5 bases. The CDR3 DNA follows: TGTGCCAGCAGCCATTTTAGGACAGGGGGCAATAATTCACCCCTCCACTTT. Translated: CASSHFRTGGNNSPLHF.

The chain recombines TRBV3-1 (or the pseudogene TRBV3-2) with TRBJ2-7, with D possibly TRBD1 on 5 matching bases. CDR1 is LGHDT, CDR2 YNNKEL, per germline (reference sequence). The ends were cut back, 4 bases at V and 6 bases at J, with 13 bases in the middle. There are 13 residues in the CDR3. CDR3 region: CASSLSQGGEQYF. For the CDR3, the DNA is TGTGCCAGCAGCCTCTCTCAGGGTGGCGAGCAGTACTTC.

Only one count was recorded for this clone. The chain recombines TRBV19 with TRBJ1-1; possibly TRBD1 for D (5 bases). The CDR3 has 15 amino acids. The V gene's germline CDR1 is LNHDA and CDR2 SQIVND (reference sequence). V lost 7 bases to trimming and J lost 2 bases, with 17 bases between them. The CDR3 loop is CASIGLGGGNTEAFF. Here the CDR3 DNA reads TGTGCCAGTATTGGCCTCGGCGGGGGTAACACTGAAGCTTTCTTT.

The rearrangement joins TRBV5-1 to TRBJ2-7; 8 nucleotides align to TRBD1. The V and J ends lost 4 bases and 6 bases, in that order; junction bases with no gene match: 9. The germline gives CDR1 SGHRS, CDR2 YFSETQ. This CDR3 contains 14 residues. As DNA, the CDR3 is TGCGCCAGCAGCCTAAACCCCACAGGGGGCGAGCAGTACGTC. It translates to CASSLNPTGGEQYV.

This clone has more than one count but fewer than ten. This chain uses TRBV3-1 (or the pseudogene TRBV3-2) with TRBJ2-3; D perhaps matches TRBD1 (5 bases). Germline V CDR1 and CDR2: LGHDT, YNNKEL (reference sequence). The CDR3 runs 15 residues. Trimming pared 2 bases from V and 1 base from J, leaving 10 bases between. CDR3 amino acids: CASSQQGSRTDTQYF. The CDR3 DNA is TGTGCCAGCAGCCAACAGGGATCCCGCACAGATACGCAGTATTTT.